These 5 T cell receptor beta chains came from one sample sequenced in a study of OX40 agonist ivuxolimab in advanced cancers. Clones were sequenced by immunoSEQ multiplex PCR, and TCRdb holds only the in-frame ones, with some missing. The data show more than 65,000 clones, roughly 88% seen once. The sample in question was CD4+ or CD8+ T cells sorted from blood, obtained in a trial of the OX40 agonist ivuxolimab. Receptors were obtained from an adult with an advanced solid tumor such as melanoma, head and neck, liver or kidney cancer.

This chain joins TRBV4-2 and TRBJ2-7; 13 bases fit TRBD2. Germline assignment: CDR1 LGHNA and CDR2 YNFKEQ. This CDR3 has 16 residues. V lost 4 bases to trimming and J lost 4 bases; unmatched junction nucleotides: 7. CDR3 sequence: CASSLGLAGNNYEQYF. As DNA, the CDR3 is TGTGCCAGCAGCCTGGGACTAGCGGGGAATAATTACGAGCAGTACTTC.

J is TRBJ2-7 and V is TRBV11-3, with a possible D match to TRBD1 (5 bases). CDR1 is SGHNT, CDR2 YENEEA, per germline. V was pared by 5 bases and J by 0 bases, with 8 bases between. The CDR3 has 13 residues. CDR3 loop: CASSADSSYEQYF. CDR3 bases: TGTGCCAGCAGCGCCGACAGCTCCTACGAGCAGTACTTC.

The chain couples TRBV6-5 to TRBJ2-3; no clear D. The CDR3 loop spans 12 amino acids. Trimming removed 8 bases from V and 6 bases from J, with 12 bases in between. In germline, CDR1 is MNHEY, CDR2 SVGAGI. CDR3 residues: CASQNGRDTQYF. In nucleotides, the CDR3 is TGTGCCAGCCAAAACGGAAGGGATACGCAGTATTTT.

V usage is TRBV7-5 and J usage is TRBJ2-7; TRBD2 is the table's D call, not checked against the DNA. TRBV7-5 is reported as a pseudogene. The CDR3 sequence is 15 residues long. The CDR3 coding sequence is TGTGTCAGAAGCTTAGTCCAAGGTAGGACGGGGGAGCAGTACTTC. It yields the protein CVRSLVQGRTGEQYF.

The chain recombines TRBV6-1 with TRBJ1-1; D gene uncertain. The CDR3 length is 13 residues. Germline V gene sequence: CDR1 MNHNS, CDR2 SASEGT. Trimming took off 2 bases at V and 1 base at J, with 5 bases between the two ends. For the CDR3, the DNA is TGTGCCAGCAGTGAACAGGCGAACACTGAAGCTTTCTTT. It specifies CASSEQANTEAFF.